This T cell receptor beta chain is drawn from a study of T cells in Graves' hyperthyroidism and ophthalmopathy (dated by TCRdb to between 2018 and 2021). About the investigation overall: TCR V-J signatures able to tell the groups apart were searched for in a discovery cohort of 100 patients, of whom over 40 had Graves' ophthalmopathy and under 65 had stable Graves' hyperthyroidism. An independent validation cohort of some 18 hyperthyroidism patients and approximately 16 patients who later progressed to ophthalmopathy tested prospective prediction of ophthalmopathy. The 85 to 100 discovery patients were divided at random into training and test sets in a 7:3 ratio. In about 6 Graves' hyperthyroidism patients, the study also compared T-cell repertoires from thyroid tissue with T-cell repertoires from blood. Once sampling was done, hyperthyroidism patients were given methimazole at a starting dose of 30 mg daily, whereas ophthalmopathy patients were given high-dose intravenous methylprednisolone. The paper reports TCR Vbeta CDR3 sequencing of over 120 peripheral blood samples: approximately 43 ophthalmopathy, some 80 hyperthyroidism and around 17 progressor patients. What the work shows at the level of the full study, not this receptor alone: Ophthalmopathy was separated from stable hyperthyroidism by a 13 V-J signature model, with approximately 90% sensitivity and around 81% specificity obtained in cross-validation and 80%/75% obtained in testing. In validation, progression to ophthalmopathy was predicted by the model with 55% to 71% sensitivity and approximately 78% specificity, a median of about 6 months before onset. Sample size was not statistically predetermined, and blinding of investigators to group allocation was not performed. Most expanded thyroid clonotypes (frequency above 0.001) were also detected in blood, suggesting blood repertoires may reflect thyroid immune responses.

The CDR3 covers 12 residues, taking in both the cysteine and the phenylalanine. Only CDR3 DNA is held: 36 bases, read in frame from base 1. CDR1 and CDR2, looked up from the germline V gene (reference sequence), are GTSNPN and SVGIG. The TCR beta CDR3 regions were amplified from the RNA transcripts. The TCR CDR3 was subjected to a first round of RT-PCR using the HTBI primer set and the Qiagen OneStep RT-PCR kit. Libraries were constructed in a second round of multiplex PCR, after which size selection and purification were performed. The libraries were sequenced on an Illumina HiSeq2000 using paired-end 100 bp reads. In the authors' own workflow: Raw data were processed with SOAPnuke, discarding reads with adapters, uncalled bases, mean Phred below 15, or no exact constant-primer or identifier match. COPE v1.2.5 was used to merge high-quality paired reads, and clonotypes were defined as unique nucleotide sequences. MiTCR v1.1 was used to align the clonotypes against IMGT TRBV, TRBD and TRBJ reference segments. The analysis was restricted to V-J combinations with a frequency above 0.0001, which together covered around 99% of the repertoires. The TCS score was defined as F50 (clonal expansion) divided by E x V (chaos), with BLOSUM62-based TCRdist calculated between CDR3 peptides within each V-J. Welch's t-statistics and random forest reduced fewer than 550 V-J features to under 15, which were used in a naive Bayes classifier (R e1071). Thyroid-blood repertoire similarity was quantified with the Morisita-Horn index. The raw public data were reprocessed by TCRdb itself: fastp quality trimming at Q25, MiXCR clonotype calling, in-frame beta chains only. Identical CDR3 protein sequences are pooled into one entry, listed with their most common genes and DNA. Here the V and J calls rest on TCRdb's processing, not on the authors' analysis. The sample table contains about 98,000 distinct CDR3 sequences; only one count was recorded for roughly 40% of them. About 9.4% of the sample belongs to the ten largest clones.

A patient counted as having stable Graves' hyperthyroidism if no progression to ophthalmopathy occurred over 18 months of follow-up. The hyperthyroidism patients were between 18 and 65 years old and newly diagnosed, with a disease duration of less than 2 months. The study excluded patients with uncontrolled infections, other autoimmune diseases, pregnancy or lactation. Diagnoses relied on clinical symptoms, serum thyroxine and TRAb, thyroid ultrasound and orbital computed tomography. Total RNA was extracted using Trizol reagent, and RNA quality was assessed on an Agilent 2100 Bioanalyzer. A note on this clonotype: The antigen this receptor binds is unknown. This may come from a read error, since a much larger clone is one base off.

The sequenced sample was peripheral blood or thyroid tissue (not recorded which). This TCR was recovered from a woman aged 30 to 39 with Graves' hyperthyroidism. Rearrangement joined TRBV30 to TRBJ1-2; TRBD1 might be the D gene, on 5 matching bases. CDR3 sequence: CTAGAGGYGYTF. The base sequence is TGTACCGCCGGGGCAGGTGGTTATGGCTACACCTTC.